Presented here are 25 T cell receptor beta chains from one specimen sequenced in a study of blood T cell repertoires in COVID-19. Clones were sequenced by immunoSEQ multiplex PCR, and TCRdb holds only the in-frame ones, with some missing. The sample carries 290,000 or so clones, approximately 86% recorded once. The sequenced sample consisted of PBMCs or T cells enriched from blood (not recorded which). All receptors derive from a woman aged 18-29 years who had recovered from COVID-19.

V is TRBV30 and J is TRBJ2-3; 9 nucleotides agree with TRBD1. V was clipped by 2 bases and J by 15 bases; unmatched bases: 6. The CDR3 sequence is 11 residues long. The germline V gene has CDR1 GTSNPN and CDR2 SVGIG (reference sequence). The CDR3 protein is CAWSPGTGCYF. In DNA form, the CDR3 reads TGTGCCTGGAGTCCCGGGACAGGGTGTTATTTT.

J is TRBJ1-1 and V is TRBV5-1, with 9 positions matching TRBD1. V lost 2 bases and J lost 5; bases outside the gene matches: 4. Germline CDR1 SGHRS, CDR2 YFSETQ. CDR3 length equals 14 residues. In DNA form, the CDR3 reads TGCGCCAGCAGCTTAGTCGACAGGGGGACTGAAGCTTTCTTT. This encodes CASSLVDRGTEAFF.

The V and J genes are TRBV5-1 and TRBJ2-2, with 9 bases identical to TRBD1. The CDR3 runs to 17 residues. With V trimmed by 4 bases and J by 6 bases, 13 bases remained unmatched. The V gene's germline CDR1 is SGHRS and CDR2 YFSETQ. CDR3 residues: CASSIADVQGASGELFF. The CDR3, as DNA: TGCGCCAGCAGCATCGCGGATGTACAGGGGGCTTCCGGGGAGCTGTTTTTT.

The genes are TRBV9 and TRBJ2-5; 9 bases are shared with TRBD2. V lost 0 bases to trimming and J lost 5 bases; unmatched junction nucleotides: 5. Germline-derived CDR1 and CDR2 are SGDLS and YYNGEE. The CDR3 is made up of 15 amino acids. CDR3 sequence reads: CASSVASGGRETQYF. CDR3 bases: TGTGCCAGCAGCGTAGCCAGCGGGGGGCGGGAGACCCAGTACTTC. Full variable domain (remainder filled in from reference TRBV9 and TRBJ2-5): DSGVTQTPKHLITATGQRVTLRCSPRSGDLSVYWYQQSLDQGLQFLIQYYNGEERAKGNILERFSAQQFPDLHSELNLSSLELGDSALYFCASSVASGGRETQYFGPGTRLLVL.

The DNA for the CDR3 is TGTGCCAGCAGTGAAGCGGGGGCTTTGAACACTGAAGCTTTCTTT. Its protein is CASSEAGALNTEAFF. The rearrangement joins TRBV6-1 to TRBJ1-1, with TRBD1 as a possible D gene (6 bases). CDR1 and CDR2 (germline): MNHNS, SASEGT. V lost 0 bases to trimming and J lost 0 bases, with 8 bases between them. This CDR3 comprises 15 residues.

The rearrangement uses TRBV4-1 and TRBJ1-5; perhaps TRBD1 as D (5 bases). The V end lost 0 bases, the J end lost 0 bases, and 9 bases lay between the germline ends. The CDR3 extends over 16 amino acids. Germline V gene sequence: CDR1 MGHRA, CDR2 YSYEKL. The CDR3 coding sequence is TGCGCCAGCAGCCAAGAGACAGATTATAGCAATCAGCCCCAGCATTTT. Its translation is CASSQETDYSNQPQHF.

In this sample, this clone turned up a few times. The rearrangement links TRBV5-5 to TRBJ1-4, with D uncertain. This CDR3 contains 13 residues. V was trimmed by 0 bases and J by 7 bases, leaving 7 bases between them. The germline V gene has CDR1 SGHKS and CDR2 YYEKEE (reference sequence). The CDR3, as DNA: TGTGCCAGCAGCTTGGGCGATACTGAAAAACTGTTTTTT. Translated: CASSLGDTEKLFF.

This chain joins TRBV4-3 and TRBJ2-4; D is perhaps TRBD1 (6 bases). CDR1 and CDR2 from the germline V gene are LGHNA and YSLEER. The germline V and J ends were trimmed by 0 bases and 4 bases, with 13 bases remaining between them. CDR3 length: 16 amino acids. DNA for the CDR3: TGCGCCAGCAGCCAAGATATCAGGGGAGCGAAAAACATTCAGTACTTC. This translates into CASSQDIRGAKNIQYF.

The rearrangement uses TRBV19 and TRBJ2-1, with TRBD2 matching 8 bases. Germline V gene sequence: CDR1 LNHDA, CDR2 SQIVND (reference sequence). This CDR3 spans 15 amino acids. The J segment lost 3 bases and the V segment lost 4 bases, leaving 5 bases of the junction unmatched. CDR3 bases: TGTGCCAGTAGTAGGGCGGGGGGACACTACAATGAGCAGTTCTTC. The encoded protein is CASSRAGGHYNEQFF.

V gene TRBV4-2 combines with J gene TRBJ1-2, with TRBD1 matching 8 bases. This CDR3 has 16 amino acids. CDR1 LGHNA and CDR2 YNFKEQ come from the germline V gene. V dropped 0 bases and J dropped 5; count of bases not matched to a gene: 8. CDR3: CASSQDPTGGHYGYTF. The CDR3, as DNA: TGTGCCAGCAGCCAAGACCCCACAGGGGGACATTATGGCTACACCTTC.

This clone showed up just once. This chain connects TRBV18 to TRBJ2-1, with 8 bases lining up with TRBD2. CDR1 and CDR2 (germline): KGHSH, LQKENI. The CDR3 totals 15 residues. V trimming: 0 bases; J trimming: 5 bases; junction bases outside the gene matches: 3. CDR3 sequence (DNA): TGTGCCAGCTCACCACCGCCGCGGGGGGACAATGAGCAGTTCTTC. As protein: CASSPPPRGDNEQFF.

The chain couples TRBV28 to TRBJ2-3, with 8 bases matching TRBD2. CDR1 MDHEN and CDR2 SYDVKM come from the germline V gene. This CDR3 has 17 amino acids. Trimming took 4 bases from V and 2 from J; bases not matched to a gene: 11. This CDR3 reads CASSSPELAVHTDTQYF. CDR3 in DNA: TGTGCCAGCAGTTCTCCGGAACTAGCGGTCCACACAGATACGCAGTATTTT.

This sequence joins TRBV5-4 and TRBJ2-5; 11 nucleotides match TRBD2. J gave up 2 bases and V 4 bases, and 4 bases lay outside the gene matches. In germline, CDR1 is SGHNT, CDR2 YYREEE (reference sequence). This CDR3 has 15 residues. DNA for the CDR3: TGTGCCAGCAGCCCGGGACTAGCGGAGCAAGAGACCCAGTACTTC. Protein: CASSPGLAEQETQYF.

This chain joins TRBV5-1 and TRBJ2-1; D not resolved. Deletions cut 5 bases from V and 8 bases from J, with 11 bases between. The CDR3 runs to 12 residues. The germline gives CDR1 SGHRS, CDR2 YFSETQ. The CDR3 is CASRTEADEQFF. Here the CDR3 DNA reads TGCGCCAGCAGGACTGAGGCCGATGAGCAGTTCTTC.

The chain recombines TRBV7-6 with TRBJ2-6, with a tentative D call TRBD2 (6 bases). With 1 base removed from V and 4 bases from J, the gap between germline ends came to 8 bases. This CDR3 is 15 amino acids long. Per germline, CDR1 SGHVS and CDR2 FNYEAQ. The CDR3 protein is CASSLGGEGANVLTF. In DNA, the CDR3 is TGTGCCAGCAGCTTAGGCGGGGAAGGGGCCAACGTCCTGACTTTC.

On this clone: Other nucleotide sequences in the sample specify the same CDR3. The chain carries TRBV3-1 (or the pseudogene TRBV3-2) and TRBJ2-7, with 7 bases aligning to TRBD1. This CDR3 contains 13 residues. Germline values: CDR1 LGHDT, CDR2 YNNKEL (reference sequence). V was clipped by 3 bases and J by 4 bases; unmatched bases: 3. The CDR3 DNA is TGTGCCAGCAGCCAGGGGACAGTTTACGAGCAGTACTTC. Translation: CASSQGTVYEQYF.

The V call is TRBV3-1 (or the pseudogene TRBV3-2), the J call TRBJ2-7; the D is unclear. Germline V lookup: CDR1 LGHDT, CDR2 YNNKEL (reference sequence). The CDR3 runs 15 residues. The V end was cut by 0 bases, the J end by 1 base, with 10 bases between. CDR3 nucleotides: TGTGCCAGCAGCCAAGATCAGGTTAGGTCCTACGAGCAGTACTTC. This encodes CASSQDQVRSYEQYF.

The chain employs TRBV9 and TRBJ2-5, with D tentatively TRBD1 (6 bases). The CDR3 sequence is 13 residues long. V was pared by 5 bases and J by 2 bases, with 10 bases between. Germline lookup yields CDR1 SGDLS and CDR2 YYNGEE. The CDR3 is CASRRQEQETQYF. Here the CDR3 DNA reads TGTGCCAGCAGAAGACAGGAGCAAGAGACCCAGTACTTC.

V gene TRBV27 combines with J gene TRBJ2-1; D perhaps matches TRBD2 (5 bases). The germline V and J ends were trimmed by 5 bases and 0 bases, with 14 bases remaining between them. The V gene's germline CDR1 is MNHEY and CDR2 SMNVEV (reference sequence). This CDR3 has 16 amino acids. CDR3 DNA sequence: TGTGCCAGCAGTCCCTATGTAAGCGGCTCCTACAATGAGCAGTTCTTC. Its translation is CASSPYVSGSYNEQFF.

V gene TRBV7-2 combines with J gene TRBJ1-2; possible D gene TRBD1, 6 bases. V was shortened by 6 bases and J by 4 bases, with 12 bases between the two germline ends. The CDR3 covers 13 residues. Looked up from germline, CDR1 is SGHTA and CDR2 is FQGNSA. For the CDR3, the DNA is TGTGCCAGCAGGGTCACAGGGCCCTATGGCTACACCTTC. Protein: CASRVTGPYGYTF.

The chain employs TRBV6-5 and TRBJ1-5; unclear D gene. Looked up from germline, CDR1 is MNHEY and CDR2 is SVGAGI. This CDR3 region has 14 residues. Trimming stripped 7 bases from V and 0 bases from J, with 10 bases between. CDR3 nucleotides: TGTGCCAGCACCGTCGGTTTTAGCAATCAGCCCCAGCATTTT. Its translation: CASTVGFSNQPQHF.

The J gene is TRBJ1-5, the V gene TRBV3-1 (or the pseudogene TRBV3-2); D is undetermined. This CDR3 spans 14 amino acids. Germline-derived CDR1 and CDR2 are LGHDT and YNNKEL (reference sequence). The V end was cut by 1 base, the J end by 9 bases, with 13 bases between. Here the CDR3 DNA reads TGTGCCAGCAGCCAAGCGGGTTCCCCACGGCCCCAGCATTTT. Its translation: CASSQAGSPRPQHF.

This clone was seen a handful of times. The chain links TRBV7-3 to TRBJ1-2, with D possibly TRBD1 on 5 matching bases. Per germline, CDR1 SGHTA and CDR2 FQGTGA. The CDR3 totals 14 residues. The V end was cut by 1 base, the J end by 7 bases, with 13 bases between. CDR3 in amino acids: CASSLNADSVGYTF. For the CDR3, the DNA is TGTGCCAGCAGCTTAAACGCCGACAGCGTTGGCTACACCTTC.

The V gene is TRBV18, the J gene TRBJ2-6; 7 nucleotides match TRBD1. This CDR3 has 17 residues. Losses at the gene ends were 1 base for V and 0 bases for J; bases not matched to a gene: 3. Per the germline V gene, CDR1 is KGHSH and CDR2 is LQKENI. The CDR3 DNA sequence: TGTGCCAGCTCACCACTGGGACAGACCTCTGGGGCCAACGTCCTGACTTTC. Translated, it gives CASSPLGQTSGANVLTF.

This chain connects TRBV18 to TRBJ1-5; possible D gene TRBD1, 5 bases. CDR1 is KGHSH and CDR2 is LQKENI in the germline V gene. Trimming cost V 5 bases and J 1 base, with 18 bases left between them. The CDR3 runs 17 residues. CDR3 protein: CASSSQGWGKSNQPQHF. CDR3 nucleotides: TGTGCCAGCTCATCTCAGGGCTGGGGAAAAAGCAATCAGCCCCAGCATTTT.